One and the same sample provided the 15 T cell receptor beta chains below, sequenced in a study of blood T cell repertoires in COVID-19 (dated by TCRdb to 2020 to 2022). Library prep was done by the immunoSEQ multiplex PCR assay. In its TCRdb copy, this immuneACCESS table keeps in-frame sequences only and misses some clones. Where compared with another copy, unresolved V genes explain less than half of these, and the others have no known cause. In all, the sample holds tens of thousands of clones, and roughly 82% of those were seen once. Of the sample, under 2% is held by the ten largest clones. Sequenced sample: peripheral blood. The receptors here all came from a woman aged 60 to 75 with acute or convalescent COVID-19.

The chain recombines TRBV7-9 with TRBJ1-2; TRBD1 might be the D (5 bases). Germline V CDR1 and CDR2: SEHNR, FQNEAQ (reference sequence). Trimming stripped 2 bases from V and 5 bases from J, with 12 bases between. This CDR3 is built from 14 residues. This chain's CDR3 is CASSLMGLQYGYTF. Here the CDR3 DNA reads TGTGCCAGCAGCTTAATGGGACTTCAATATGGCTACACCTTC.

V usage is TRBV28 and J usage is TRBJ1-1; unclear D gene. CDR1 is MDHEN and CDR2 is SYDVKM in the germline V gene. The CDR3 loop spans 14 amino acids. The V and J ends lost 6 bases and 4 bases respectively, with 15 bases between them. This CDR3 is CASSGGGPGTEAFF. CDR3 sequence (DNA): TGTGCCAGCAGCGGTGGAGGGCCCGGCACTGAAGCTTTCTTT.

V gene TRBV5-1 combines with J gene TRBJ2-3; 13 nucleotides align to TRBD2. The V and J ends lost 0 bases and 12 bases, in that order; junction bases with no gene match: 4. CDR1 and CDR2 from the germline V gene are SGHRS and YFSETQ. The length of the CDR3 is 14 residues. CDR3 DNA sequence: TGCGCCAGCAGCTTGGCACTAGCGGGAGGGTCCCAGTATTTT. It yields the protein CASSLALAGGSQYF.

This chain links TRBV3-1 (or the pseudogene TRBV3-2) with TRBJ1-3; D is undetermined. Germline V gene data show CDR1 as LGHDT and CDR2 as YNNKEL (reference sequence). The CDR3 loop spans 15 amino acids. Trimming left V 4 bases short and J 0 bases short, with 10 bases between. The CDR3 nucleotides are TGTGCCAGCAGCCCCTGGCTCCTCTCTGGAAACACCATATATTTT. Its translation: CASSPWLLSGNTIYF.

CDR3 loop: CASSSGTGSSYEQYF. The CDR3 coding sequence is TGCGCCAGCAGCTCCGGGACAGGGAGCTCCTACGAGCAGTACTTC. The V and J genes are TRBV5-1 and TRBJ2-7, with 9 bases fitting TRBD1. The CDR3 is 15 amino acids. Germline V CDR1 and CDR2: SGHRS, YFSETQ. Trimming took 3 bases from V and 0 from J; bases not matched to a gene: 4. The variable domain in full, with the rest retrieved from reference TRBV5-1 and TRBJ2-7, is KAGVTQTPRYLIKTRGQQVTLSCSPISGHRSVSWYQQTPGQGLQFLFEYFSETQRNKGNFPGRFSGRQFSNSRSEMNVSTLELGDSALYLCASSSGTGSSYEQYFGPGTRLTVT.

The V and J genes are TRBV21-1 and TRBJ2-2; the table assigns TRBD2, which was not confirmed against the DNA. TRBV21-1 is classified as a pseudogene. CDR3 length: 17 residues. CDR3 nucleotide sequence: TGTGCCAGCAGCAAAATACGAGGCTCTAGCGTTCCCGGGGAGCTGTTTTTT. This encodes CASSKIRGSSVPGELFF.

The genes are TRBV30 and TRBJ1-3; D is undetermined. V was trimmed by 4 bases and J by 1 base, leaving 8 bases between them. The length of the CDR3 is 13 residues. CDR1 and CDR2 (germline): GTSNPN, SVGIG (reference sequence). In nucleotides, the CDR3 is TGTGCCTGGACCAGGTTTTCTGGAAACACCATATATTTT. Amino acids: CAWTRFSGNTIYF.

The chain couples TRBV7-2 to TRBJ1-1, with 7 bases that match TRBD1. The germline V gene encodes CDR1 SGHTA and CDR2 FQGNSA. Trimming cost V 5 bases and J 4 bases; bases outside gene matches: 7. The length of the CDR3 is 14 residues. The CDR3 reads CASSVQGFGTEAFF. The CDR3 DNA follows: TGTGCCAGCAGCGTACAGGGGTTCGGCACTGAAGCTTTCTTT.

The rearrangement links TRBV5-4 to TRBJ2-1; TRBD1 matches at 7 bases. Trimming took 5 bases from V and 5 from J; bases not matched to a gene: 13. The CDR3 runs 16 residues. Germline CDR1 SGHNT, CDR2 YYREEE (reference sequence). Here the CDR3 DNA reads TGTGCCAGCAGTACGACCGACAGGGTTTGGGACAATGAGCAGTTCTTC. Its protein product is CASSTTDRVWDNEQFF. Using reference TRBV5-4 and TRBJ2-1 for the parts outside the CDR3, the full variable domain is ETGVTQSPTHLIKTRGQQVTLRCSSQSGHNTVSWYQQALGQGPQFIFQYYREEENGRGNFPPRFSGLQFPNYSSELNVNALELDDSALYLCASSTTDRVWDNEQFFGPGTRLTVL.

The CDR3, as DNA: TGTGCCAGCAGCTACGGAAACGGGGACACTGAAGCTTTCTTT. The encoded protein is CASSYGNGDTEAFF. This chain links TRBV5-4 with TRBJ1-1; D gene ambiguous. From germline, CDR1 is SGHNT and CDR2 YYREEE (reference sequence). V was pared by 3 bases and J by 3 bases, with 12 bases between. CDR3 length equals 14 residues.

The CDR3 region is CAWTMRAAGELFF. The CDR3 nucleotides are TGTGCCTGGACCATGAGGGCCGCCGGGGAACTGTTTTTT. The J gene is TRBJ1-4, the V gene TRBV30; D is uncertain. V shed 4 bases and J shed 12 bases, with 18 bases lying between them. CDR3 size: 13 residues. Germline V gene lookup returns CDR1 GTSNPN and CDR2 SVGIG (reference sequence).

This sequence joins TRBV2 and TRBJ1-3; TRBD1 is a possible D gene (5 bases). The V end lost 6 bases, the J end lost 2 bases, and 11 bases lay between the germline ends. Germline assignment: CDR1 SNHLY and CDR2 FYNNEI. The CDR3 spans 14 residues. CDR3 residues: CASREGSPGNTIYF. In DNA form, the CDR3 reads TGTGCCAGCAGGGAGGGGTCTCCTGGAAACACCATATATTTT.

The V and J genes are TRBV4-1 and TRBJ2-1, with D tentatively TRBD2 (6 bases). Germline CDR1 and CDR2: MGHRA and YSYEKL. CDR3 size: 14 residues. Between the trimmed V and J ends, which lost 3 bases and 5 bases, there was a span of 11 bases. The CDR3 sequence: CASSQGGGDNEQFF. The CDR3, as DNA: TGCGCCAGCAGCCAGGGGGGTGGTGACAATGAGCAGTTCTTC.

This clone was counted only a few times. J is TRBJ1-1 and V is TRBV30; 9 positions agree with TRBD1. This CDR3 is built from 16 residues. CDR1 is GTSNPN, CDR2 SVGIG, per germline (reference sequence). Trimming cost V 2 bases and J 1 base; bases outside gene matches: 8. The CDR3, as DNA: TGTGCCTGGAGTATCCTACCGGGACAGGGGAACACTGAAGCTTTCTTT. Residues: CAWSILPGQGNTEAFF. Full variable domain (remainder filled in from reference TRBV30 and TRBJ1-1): SQTIHQWPATLVQPVGSPLSLECTVEGTSNPNLYWYRQAAGRGLQLLFYSVGIGQISSEVPQNLSASRPQDRQFILSSKKLLLSDSGFYLCAWSILPGQGNTEAFFGQGTRLTVV.

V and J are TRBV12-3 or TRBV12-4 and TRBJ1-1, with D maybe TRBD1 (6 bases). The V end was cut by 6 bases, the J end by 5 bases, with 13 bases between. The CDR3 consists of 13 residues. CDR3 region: CASSRGGVTEAFF. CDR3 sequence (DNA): TGTGCCAGCAGCCGGGGGGGCGTGACTGAAGCTTTCTTT.